Listed below are T cell receptor beta chains from one sample, sequenced in a study of blood T cells in healthy people across ages. TCRdb processed the 5' RACE reads anew with MiXCR; each CDR3 protein has one entry. The sample holds some 1,800,000 distinct CDR3 sequences, about two fifths seen once. The specimen sequenced was blood. Receptor source: a human donor in good health. Each CDR3 is given with its conserved first and last residue. The order of the fields is clone size, J gene, D gene, V gene, CDR3 DNA, CDR3 protein. The D gene is left open where the match is weak. Part of the rows lack a size; the others show once, few, many or a class for expanded clones.

abundance: many; j_gene: TRBJ2-5; d_gene: .; v_gene: TRBV20-1; CDR3nt: TGCAGTGCGCCGACAGCGATAGGTCCCCAAGAGACCCAGTACTTC; CDR3aa: CSAPTAIGPQETQYF
abundance: few; j_gene: TRBJ2-1; d_gene: .; v_gene: TRBV29-1; CDR3nt: TGCAGCGTTAAACCGACGCAAGAGCAGTTCTTC; CDR3aa: CSVKPTQEQFF
abundance: .; j_gene: TRBJ1-2; d_gene: TRBD1; v_gene: TRBV20-1; CDR3nt: TGCAGTGCTAGAGACGGGACAGGGATGGGCTACACCTTC; CDR3aa: CSARDGTGMGYTF
abundance: .; j_gene: TRBJ2-7; d_gene: TRBD2; v_gene: TRBV20-1; CDR3nt: TGCATGGGACTAGCGCGTTCCTACGAGCAGTACTTC; CDR3aa: CMGLARSYEQYF
abundance: .; j_gene: TRBJ2-1; d_gene: .; v_gene: TRBV7-2; CDR3nt: TGTGCCAGCAGCTTAGAAACCCGGGGACTCGGGGATGAGCAGTTCTTC; CDR3aa: CASSLETRGLGDEQFF
abundance: .; j_gene: TRBJ1-2; d_gene: .; v_gene: TRBV4-3; CDR3nt: TGCGCCAGCAGCCAAGATCGAGACAGCACTAACTATGGCTACACCTTC; CDR3aa: CASSQDRDSTNYGYTF
abundance: .; j_gene: TRBJ2-3; d_gene: .; v_gene: TRBV4-3; CDR3nt: TGCGCCAGCAGCAACGAGAGAGGGACGAACACAGATACGCAGTATTTT; CDR3aa: CASSNERGTNTDTQYF
abundance: .; j_gene: TRBJ1-5; d_gene: .; v_gene: TRBV4-3; CDR3nt: TGCGCCAGCAGCCAAGATATGGGGGGCAATCAGCCCCAGCATTTT; CDR3aa: CASSQDMGGNQPQHF
abundance: few; j_gene: TRBJ2-3; d_gene: .; v_gene: TRBV20-1; CDR3nt: TGCAGTGCTCTTGGGGGCGGGGGCTCCTCTTTCACAGATACGCAGTATTTT; CDR3aa: CSALGGGGSSFTDTQYF
abundance: few; j_gene: TRBJ2-3; d_gene: .; v_gene: TRBV20-1; CDR3nt: TGCAGTGCTAGATTTGGGGCCATCACAGATACGCAGTATTTT; CDR3aa: CSARFGAITDTQYF
abundance: .; j_gene: TRBJ1-2; d_gene: .; v_gene: TRBV6-5; CDR3nt: TGTGCCAGCAGGCGTGCAGGGCTTGATGGCTACACCTTC; CDR3aa: CASRRAGLDGYTF
abundance: .; j_gene: TRBJ1-2; d_gene: .; v_gene: TRBV6-2/TRBV6-3; CDR3nt: TGTGCCAGCAGGGATGTAACTACTCTTGGCTACACCTTC; CDR3aa: CASRDVTTLGYTF
abundance: .; j_gene: TRBJ2-1; d_gene: .; v_gene: TRBV7-2; CDR3nt: TGTGCCAGCAGCATACAGGGCATTTATGAGCAGGTCTTC; CDR3aa: CASSIQGIYEQVF
abundance: few; j_gene: TRBJ1-1; d_gene: .; v_gene: TRBV6-5; CDR3nt: TGTGCCAGCAGTTACTTAGGGAATGAGGAAGCTTTCTTT; CDR3aa: CASSYLGNEEAFF
abundance: once; j_gene: TRBJ1-1; d_gene: .; v_gene: TRBV15; CDR3nt: TGTGCCACCAGCAGAGATAGGTATAGTACTGAAGCTTTCTTT; CDR3aa: CATSRDRYSTEAFF
abundance: .; j_gene: TRBJ2-7; d_gene: .; v_gene: TRBV28; CDR3nt: TGTGCCAGCAGTTTAGTGAGCCAGTTCCACGAGCAGTACTTC; CDR3aa: CASSLVSQFHEQYF
abundance: many; j_gene: TRBJ2-3; d_gene: .; v_gene: TRBV27; CDR3nt: TGTGCCAGCAGGGGGCAGGAAACAGATACGCAGTATTTT; CDR3aa: CASRGQETDTQYF
abundance: .; j_gene: TRBJ2-2; d_gene: TRBD1; v_gene: TRBV20-1; CDR3nt: TGCAGTGCTAGAGACCCGAGACAGGGTAGCACCGGGGAGCTGTTTTTT; CDR3aa: CSARDPRQGSTGELFF
abundance: .; j_gene: TRBJ2-7; d_gene: .; v_gene: TRBV27; CDR3nt: TGTGCCAGCAGTTTAATTGCCGTTCGCTCCTACGAGCAGTACTTC; CDR3aa: CASSLIAVRSYEQYF
abundance: .; j_gene: TRBJ2-2; d_gene: TRBD1; v_gene: TRBV20-1; CDR3nt: TGCAGTGCTAGAGATACAGGGGTCACCGGGGAGCTGTTTTTT; CDR3aa: CSARDTGVTGELFF
abundance: .; j_gene: TRBJ2-1; d_gene: TRBD2; v_gene: TRBV3-1; CDR3nt: TGTGCCAGCAGCCAAGGACTAGCGGCCAACTACAATGAGCAGTTCTTC; CDR3aa: CASSQGLAANYNEQFF
abundance: few; j_gene: TRBJ2-2; d_gene: .; v_gene: TRBV5-1; CDR3nt: TGCGCCAGCAGCTTCTCCCTAGAGGGAGCCGGGGAGCTGTTTTTT; CDR3aa: CASSFSLEGAGELFF
abundance: few; j_gene: TRBJ2-3; d_gene: TRBD1; v_gene: TRBV7-2; CDR3nt: TGTGCCAGCAGCCGGACAGGGGGTCAAAGCACAGATACGCAGTATTTT; CDR3aa: CASSRTGGQSTDTQYF
abundance: .; j_gene: TRBJ2-6; d_gene: .; v_gene: TRBV4-3; CDR3nt: TGCGCCAGCAGCCAAGATTGGATCTCTGGGGCCAACGTCCTGACTTTC; CDR3aa: CASSQDWISGANVLTF
abundance: .; j_gene: TRBJ1-4; d_gene: .; v_gene: TRBV9; CDR3nt: TGTGCCAGCAGCGTAGGGGCTGGGTTGGGTAATGAAAAACTGTTTTTT; CDR3aa: CASSVGAGLGNEKLFF
abundance: .; j_gene: TRBJ2-7; d_gene: TRBD2; v_gene: TRBV10-3; CDR3nt: TGTGCCATCAGTGACCCTCCCGGGACTACTCGCTACGAGCAGTACTTC; CDR3aa: CAISDPPGTTRYEQYF